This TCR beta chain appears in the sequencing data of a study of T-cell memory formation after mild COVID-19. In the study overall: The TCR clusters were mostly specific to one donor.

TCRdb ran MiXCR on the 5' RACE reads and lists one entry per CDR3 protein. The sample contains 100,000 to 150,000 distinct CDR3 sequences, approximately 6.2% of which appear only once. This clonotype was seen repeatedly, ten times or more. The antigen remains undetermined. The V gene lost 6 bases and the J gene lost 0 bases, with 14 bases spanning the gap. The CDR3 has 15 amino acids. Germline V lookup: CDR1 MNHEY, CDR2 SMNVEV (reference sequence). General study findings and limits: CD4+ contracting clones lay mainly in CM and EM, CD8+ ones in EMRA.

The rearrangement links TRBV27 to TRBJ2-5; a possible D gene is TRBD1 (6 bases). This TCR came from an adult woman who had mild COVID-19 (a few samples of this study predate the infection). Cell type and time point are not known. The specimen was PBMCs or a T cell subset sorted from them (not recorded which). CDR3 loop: CASRAGQTYQETQYF. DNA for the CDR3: TGTGCCAGCAGAGCCGGACAGACGTACCAAGAGACCCAGTACTTC.